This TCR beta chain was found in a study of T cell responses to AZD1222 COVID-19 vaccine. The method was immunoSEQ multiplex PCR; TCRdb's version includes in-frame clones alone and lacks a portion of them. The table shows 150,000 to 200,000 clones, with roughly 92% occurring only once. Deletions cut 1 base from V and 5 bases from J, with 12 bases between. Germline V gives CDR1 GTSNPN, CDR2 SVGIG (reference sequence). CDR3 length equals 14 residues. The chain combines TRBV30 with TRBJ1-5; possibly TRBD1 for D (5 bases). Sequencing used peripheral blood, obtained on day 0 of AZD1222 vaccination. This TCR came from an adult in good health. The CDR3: CAWSGLEGHQPQHF. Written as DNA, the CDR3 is TGTGCCTGGAGTGGTTTAGAGGGGCATCAGCCCCAGCATTTT.